The clone carrying this T cell receptor beta chain was recorded once. V shed 0 bases and J shed 1 base, with 7 bases lying between them. CDR1 and CDR2 (germline): SGHRS, YFSETQ. This CDR3 comprises 14 residues. Under the authors' procedure: For nucleated cells, counts were estimated from reference gene primer amplification. Profiling relied on immunoSEQ multiplex PCR, and the TCRdb table lists in-frame clones only, not all of them. D and trimming come from the DNA, and the V and J calls and clone size come from that table. This sample has some 190,000 clones, with 80% to 90% found just once. The data were obtained in a study of blood T cell repertoires in COVID-19. About the research overall: The study drew acute and convalescent COVID-19 samples from the United States, Italy and Spain.

The sequenced sample was peripheral blood. The receptor comes from a man aged 55 to 70 with acute or convalescent COVID-19. The J gene is TRBJ1-1, the V gene TRBV5-1; no clear D gene. CDR3 coding DNA: TGCGCCAGCAGCTTGGCGCAACAGAACACTGAAGCTTTCTTT. It translates to CASSLAQQNTEAFF. The full variable domain, its missing parts supplied by reference TRBV5-1 and TRBJ1-1, is KAGVTQTPRYLIKTRGQQVTLSCSPISGHRSVSWYQQTPGQGLQFLFEYFSETQRNKGNFPGRFSGRQFSNSRSEMNVSTLELGDSALYLCASSLAQQNTEAFFGQGTRLTVV.